This record concerns one T cell receptor (beta chain) sequence. This sample was taken from a study of blood T cell repertoires in COVID-19. This CDR3 contains 15 residues. Trimming removed 3 bases from V and 2 bases from J; junction bases left unmatched: 7. Germline assignment: CDR1 SEHNR and CDR2 FQNEAQ (reference sequence). This table comes from immunoSEQ multiplex PCR, and its TCRdb copy is limited to in-frame clones, with some not included. Of 450,000 or so clones in the sample, approximately 90% were seen once. The receptor was derived from a man in his late teens or twenties with COVID-19, enrolled during active disease. Sequencing was done on a sample of peripheral blood. The gene calls are TRBV7-9 and TRBJ2-7; 7 bases are shared with TRBD2. CDR3 region: CASSFSLADTYEQYF. In DNA, the CDR3 is TGTGCCAGCAGCTTTTCGCTAGCGGACACCTACGAGCAGTACTTC.